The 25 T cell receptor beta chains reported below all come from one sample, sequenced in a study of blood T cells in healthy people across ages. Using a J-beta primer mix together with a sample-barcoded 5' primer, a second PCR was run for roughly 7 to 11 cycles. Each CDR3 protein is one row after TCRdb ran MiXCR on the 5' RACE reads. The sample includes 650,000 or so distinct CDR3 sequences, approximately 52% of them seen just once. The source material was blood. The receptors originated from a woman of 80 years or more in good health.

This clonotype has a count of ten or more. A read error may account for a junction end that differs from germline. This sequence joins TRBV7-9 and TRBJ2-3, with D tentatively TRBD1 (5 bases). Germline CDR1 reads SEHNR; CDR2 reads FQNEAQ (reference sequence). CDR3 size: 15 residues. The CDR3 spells CASSLASGRTDTQYF. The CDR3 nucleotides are TGCGCCAGCAGCTTGGCGTCAGGGCGCACAGATACGCAGTATTTT.

The CDR3 nucleotides are TGTGCCAGCAGTTTATCCATTGGGCAGCCTTCCTACGAGCAGTACTTC. Translation gives CASSLSIGQPSYEQYF. This chain joins TRBV28 and TRBJ2-7; no firm D call. CDR3 length: 16 residues. In germline, CDR1 is MDHEN, CDR2 SYDVKM. The V and J ends lost 1 base and 1 base respectively, with 14 bases between them. Together with reference TRBV28 and TRBJ2-7, the CDR3 gives the full variable domain: DVKVTQSSRYLVKRTGEKVFLECVQDMDHENMFWYRQDPGLGLRLIYFSYDVKMKEKGDIPEGYSVSREKKERFSLILESASTNQTSMYLCASSLSIGQPSYEQYFGPGTRLTVT.

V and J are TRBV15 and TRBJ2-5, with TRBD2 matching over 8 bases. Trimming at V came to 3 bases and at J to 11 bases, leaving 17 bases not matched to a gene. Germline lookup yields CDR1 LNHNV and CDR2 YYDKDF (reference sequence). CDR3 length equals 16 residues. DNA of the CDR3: TGTGCCACCAGCAGGATCACGGGGGGGGCCTACAATGAGCAGTACTTC. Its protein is CATSRITGGAYNEQYF.

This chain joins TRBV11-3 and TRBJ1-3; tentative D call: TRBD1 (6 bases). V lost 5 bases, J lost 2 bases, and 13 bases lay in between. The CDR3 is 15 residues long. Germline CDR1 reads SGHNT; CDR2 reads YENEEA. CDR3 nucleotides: TGTGCCAGCAGCGCGGGACACAACCCTGGAAACACCATATATTTT. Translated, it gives CASSAGHNPGNTIYF.

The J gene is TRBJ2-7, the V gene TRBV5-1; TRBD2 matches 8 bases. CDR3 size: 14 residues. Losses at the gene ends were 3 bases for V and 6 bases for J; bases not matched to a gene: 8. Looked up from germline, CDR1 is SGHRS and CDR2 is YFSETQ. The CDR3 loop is CASSSLAGGCEQYF. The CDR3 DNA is TGCGCCAGCAGCTCCCTGGCGGGAGGCTGCGAGCAGTACTTC.

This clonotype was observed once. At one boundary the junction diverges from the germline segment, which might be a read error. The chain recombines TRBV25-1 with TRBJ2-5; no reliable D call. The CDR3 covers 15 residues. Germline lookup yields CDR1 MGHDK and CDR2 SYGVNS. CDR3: CVSSEFRILIETQYF. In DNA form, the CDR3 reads TGTGTCAGCAGTGAATTCCGGATCCTCATCGAAACCCAGTACTTC.

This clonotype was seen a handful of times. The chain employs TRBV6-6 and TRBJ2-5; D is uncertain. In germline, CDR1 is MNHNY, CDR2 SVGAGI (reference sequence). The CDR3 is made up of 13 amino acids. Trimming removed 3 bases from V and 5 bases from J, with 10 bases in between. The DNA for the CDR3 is TGTGCCAGCAGTTATACGGTGAAGGAGACCCAGTACTTC. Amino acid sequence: CASSYTVKETQYF.

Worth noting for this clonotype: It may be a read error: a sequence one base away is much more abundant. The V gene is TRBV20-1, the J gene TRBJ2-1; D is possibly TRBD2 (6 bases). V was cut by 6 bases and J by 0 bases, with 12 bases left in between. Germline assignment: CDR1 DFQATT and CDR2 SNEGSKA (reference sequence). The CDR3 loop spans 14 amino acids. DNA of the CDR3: TGCAGTGCCAACGACGGGAGCTCCTACAATGAGCAGTTCTTC. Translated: CSANDGSSYNEQFF.

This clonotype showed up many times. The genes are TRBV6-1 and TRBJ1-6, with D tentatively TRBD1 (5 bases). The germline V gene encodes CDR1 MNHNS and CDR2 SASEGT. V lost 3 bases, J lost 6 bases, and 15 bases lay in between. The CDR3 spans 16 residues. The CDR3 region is CASSDPALGRNSPLHF. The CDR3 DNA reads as TGTGCCAGCAGTGACCCCGCGTTGGGGCGTAATTCACCCCTCCACTTT.

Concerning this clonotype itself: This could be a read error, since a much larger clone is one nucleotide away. CDR3 amino acids: CASSFRAGDSYNEQYF. The CDR3 DNA reads as TGTGCCAGCAGCTTCCGGGCGGGAGATTCCTACAATGAGCAGTACTTC. The chain recombines TRBV7-2 with TRBJ2-1; 7 nucleotides match TRBD2. With the DNA end fitting TRBJ2-7 better, the J assignment may be wrong. Germline CDR1 and CDR2: SGHTA and FQGNSA. The CDR3 spans 16 residues.

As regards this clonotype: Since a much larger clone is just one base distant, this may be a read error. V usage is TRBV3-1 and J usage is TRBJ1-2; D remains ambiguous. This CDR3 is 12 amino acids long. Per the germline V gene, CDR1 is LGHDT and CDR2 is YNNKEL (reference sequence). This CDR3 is CSSSLFGYGYTF. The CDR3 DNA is TGTTCCAGCAGCCTCTTCGGTTATGGCTACACCTTC.

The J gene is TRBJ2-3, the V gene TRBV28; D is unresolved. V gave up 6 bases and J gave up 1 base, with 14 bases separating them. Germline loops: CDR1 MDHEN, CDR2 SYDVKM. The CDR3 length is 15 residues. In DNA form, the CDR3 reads TGTGCCAGCAGGGGGATTCAAAGGGGCACAGATACGCAGTATTTT. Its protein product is CASRGIQRGTDTQYF.

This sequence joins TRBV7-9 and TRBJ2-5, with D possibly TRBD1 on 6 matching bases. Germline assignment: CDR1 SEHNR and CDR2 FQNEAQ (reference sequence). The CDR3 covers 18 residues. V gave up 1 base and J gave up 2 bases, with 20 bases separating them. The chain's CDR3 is CASSLGHGTQTIQETQYF. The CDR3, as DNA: TGTGCCAGCAGCTTAGGTCACGGGACACAAACGATACAAGAGACCCAGTACTTC.

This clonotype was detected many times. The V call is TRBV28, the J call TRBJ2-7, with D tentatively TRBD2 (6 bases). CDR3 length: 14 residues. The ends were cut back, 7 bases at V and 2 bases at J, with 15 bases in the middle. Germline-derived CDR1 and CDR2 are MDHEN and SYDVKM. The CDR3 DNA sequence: TGTGCCAGCAAGCGAAGCGGACTAACCTACGAGCAGTACTTC. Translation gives CASKRSGLTYEQYF.

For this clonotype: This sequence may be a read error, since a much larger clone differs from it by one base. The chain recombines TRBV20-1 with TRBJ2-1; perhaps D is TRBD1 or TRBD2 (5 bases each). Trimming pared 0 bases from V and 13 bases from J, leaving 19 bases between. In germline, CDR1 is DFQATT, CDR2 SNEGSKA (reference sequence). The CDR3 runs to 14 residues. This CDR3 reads CSARDLEKLGTQFF. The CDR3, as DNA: TGCAGTGCTAGAGATCTCGAAAAGTTGGGGACCCAGTTCTTC.

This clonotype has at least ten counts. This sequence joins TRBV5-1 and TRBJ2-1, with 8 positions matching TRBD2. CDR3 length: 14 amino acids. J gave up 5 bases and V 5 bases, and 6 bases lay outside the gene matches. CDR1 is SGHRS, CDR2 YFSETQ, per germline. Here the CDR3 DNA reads TGCGCCAGCAGGCTGGGGACTAGAGACAATGAGCAGTTCTTC. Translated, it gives CASRLGTRDNEQFF.

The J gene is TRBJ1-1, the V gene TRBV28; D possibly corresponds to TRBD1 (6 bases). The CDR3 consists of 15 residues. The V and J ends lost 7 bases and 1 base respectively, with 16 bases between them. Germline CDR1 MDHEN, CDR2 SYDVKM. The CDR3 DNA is TGTGCCAGCAACTTGATAACAGGGACGAACACTGAAGCTTTCTTT. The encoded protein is CASNLITGTNTEAFF.

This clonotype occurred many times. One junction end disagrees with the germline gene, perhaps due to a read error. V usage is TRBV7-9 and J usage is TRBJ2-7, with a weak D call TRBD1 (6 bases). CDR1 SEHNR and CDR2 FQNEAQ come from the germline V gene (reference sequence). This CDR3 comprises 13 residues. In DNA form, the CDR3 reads TGCGCCAGCAGCTTGGGGGCCCCCTACGAGCAGTACTTC. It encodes CASSLGAPYEQYF. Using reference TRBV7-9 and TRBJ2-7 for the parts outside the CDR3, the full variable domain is DTGVSQNPRHKITKRGQNVTFRCDPISEHNRLYWYRQTLGQGPEFLTYFQNEAQLEKSRLLSDRFSAERPKGSFSTLEIQRTEQGDSAMYLCASSLGAPYEQYFGPGTRLTVT.

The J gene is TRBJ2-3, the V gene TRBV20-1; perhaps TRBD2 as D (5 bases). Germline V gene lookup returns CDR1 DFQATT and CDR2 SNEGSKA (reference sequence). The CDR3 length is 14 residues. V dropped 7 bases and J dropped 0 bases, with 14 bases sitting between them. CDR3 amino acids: CSVSEESSTDTQYF. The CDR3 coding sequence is TGCAGTGTTAGCGAAGAGAGTAGCACAGATACGCAGTATTTT.

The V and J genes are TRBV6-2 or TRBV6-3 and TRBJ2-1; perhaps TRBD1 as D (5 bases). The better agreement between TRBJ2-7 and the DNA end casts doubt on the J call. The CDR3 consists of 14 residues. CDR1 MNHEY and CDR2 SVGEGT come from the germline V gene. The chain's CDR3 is CASKQGRQNNEQYF. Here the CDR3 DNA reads TGTGCCAGCAAACAAGGCCGACAGAACAATGAGCAGTACTTC.

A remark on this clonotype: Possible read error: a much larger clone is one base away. The CDR3 is CASSFGGGTQYF. In DNA, the CDR3 is TGTGCCAGCAGTTTTGGGGGAGGGACCCAGTACTTC. V is TRBV12-3 or TRBV12-4 and J is TRBJ2-5; a possible D gene is TRBD2 (6 bases). The CDR3 is 12 residues long. With 3 bases removed from V and 7 bases from J, the gap between germline ends came to 9 bases.

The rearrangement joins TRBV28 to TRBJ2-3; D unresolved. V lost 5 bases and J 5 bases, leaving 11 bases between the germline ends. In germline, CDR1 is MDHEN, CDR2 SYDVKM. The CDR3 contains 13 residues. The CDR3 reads CASSVGRRDTQYF. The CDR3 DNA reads TGTGCCAGCAGTGTAGGACGCAGAGATACGCAGTATTTT.

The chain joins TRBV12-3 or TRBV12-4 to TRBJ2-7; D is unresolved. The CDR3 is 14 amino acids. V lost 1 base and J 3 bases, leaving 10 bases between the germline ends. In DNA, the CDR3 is TGTGCCAGCAGTTTAGAGCTCGCCGGCTACGAGCAGTACTTC. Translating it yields CASSLELAGYEQYF.

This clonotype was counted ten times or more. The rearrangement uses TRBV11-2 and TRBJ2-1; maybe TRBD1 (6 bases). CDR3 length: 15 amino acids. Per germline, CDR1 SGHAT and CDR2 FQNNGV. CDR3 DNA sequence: TGTGTAACGTGCAGGGGCAGAGAAATGGACAATGAGCAGTTCTTC. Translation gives CVTCRGREMDNEQFF.

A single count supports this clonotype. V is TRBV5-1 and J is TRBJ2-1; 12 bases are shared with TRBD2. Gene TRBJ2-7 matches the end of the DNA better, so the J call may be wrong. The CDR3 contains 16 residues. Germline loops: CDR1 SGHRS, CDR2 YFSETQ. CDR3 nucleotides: TGCGCCAGCAGCTCCGGACTAGCGGGAACCTACAATGAGCAGTACTTC. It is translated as CASSSGLAGTYNEQYF.